A selection of T cell receptor beta chains follows, all from one sample in a study of beta chain features in type 1 diabetes. Measured with immunoSEQ multiplex PCR; TCRdb has only the in-frame clones, and not every one. The sample lists around 70,000 clones, more than 45% occurring once. The source material was central memory CD4+ T cells from blood. All receptors derive from a young man with type 1 diabetes. CDR3s include the opening cysteine and the closing phenylalanine or tryptophan. A D gene is named only where the DNA matches it firmly. Size is omitted from some rows. Given values are once, few, many or a class for expanded clones.

TRBV6-1,TRBJ2-7,-,-,CASSQGYSYEQYF,TGTGCCAGCAGCCAGGGATACTCCTACGAGCAGTACTTC
TRBV28,TRBJ1-1,-,TRBD1,CASSPGTAKGDTEAFF,TGTGCCAGCAGTCCCGGGACAGCCAAGGGGGACACTGAAGCTTTCTTT
TRBV2,TRBJ2-7,few,TRBD1,CASSNGQGFSYEQYF,TGTGCCAGCAGTAACGGACAGGGGTTCTCCTACGAGCAGTACTTC
TRBV5-1,TRBJ2-3,-,TRBD1,CASSPDRADTQYF,TGCGCCAGCAGCCCGGACAGGGCAGATACGCAGTATTTT
TRBV11-3,TRBJ2-1,-,-,CASSSTTAYNEQFF,TGTGCCAGCAGCTCAACGACAGCCTACAATGAGCAGTTCTTC
TRBV6-1,TRBJ2-5,-,TRBD2,CASSGLAGGQETQYF,TGTGCCAGCAGTGGCCTAGCGGGAGGGCAAGAGACCCAGTACTTC
TRBV5-1,TRBJ2-2,-,TRBD1,CASSSGDRGGSGELFF,TGCGCCAGCAGCTCGGGGGACAGGGGAGGATCCGGGGAGCTGTTTTTT
TRBV5-1,TRBJ2-1,few,TRBD2,CASSLGTSAGGSEQFF,TGCGCCAGCAGCTTGGGGACTAGCGCGGGGGGGAGTGAGCAGTTCTTC
TRBV6-6,TRBJ2-7,-,TRBD2,CASRELAGGLYEQYF,TGTGCCAGCAGGGAACTAGCGGGGGGTCTCTACGAGCAGTACTTC
TRBV14,TRBJ2-5,few,-,CASSQDRGRGKETQYF,TGTGCCAGCAGCCAAGATCGGGGCAGGGGTAAAGAGACCCAGTACTTC
TRBV7-2,TRBJ2-3,-,-,CASSSSSVASTDTQYF,TGTGCCAGCAGCTCCTCTAGCGTTGCTAGCACAGATACGCAGTATTTT
TRBV12-5,TRBJ2-7,-,-,CASGSRDPPYEQYF,TGTGCTAGTGGTTCCCGGGATCCACCCTACGAGCAGTACTTC
TRBV27,TRBJ1-1,-,-,CASSQKGRGNTEAFF,TGTGCCAGCAGCCAAAAGGGTAGGGGGAACACTGAAGCTTTCTTT
TRBV19,TRBJ2-7,few,TRBD1,CASSTLGTDSYEQYF,TGTGCCAGTAGTACCCTGGGGACAGACTCCTACGAGCAGTACTTC
TRBV11-2,TRBJ1-1,-,TRBD1,CASRQDRGGGTEAFF,TGTGCCAGCAGACAAGACAGGGGTGGTGGCACTGAAGCTTTCTTT
TRBV5-4,TRBJ2-5,-,TRBD2,CASSRPGSSGRAGETQYF,TGTGCCAGCAGCCGCCCGGGGTCTAGCGGGAGGGCCGGTGAGACCCAGTACTTC
TRBV6-1,TRBJ2-5,-,-,CASQGGGEAQYF,TGTGCCAGCCAAGGGGGGGGCGAGGCCCAGTACTTC
TRBV5-1,TRBJ2-7,few,TRBD1,CASSAQGAGTYEQYF,TGCGCCAGCAGCGCACAGGGGGCTGGAACCTACGAGCAGTACTTC
TRBV7-2,TRBJ2-7,-,TRBD2,CASSLNGLAGAGEQYF,TGTGCCAGCAGCTTAAATGGACTAGCGGGAGCGGGCGAGCAGTACTTC
TRBV4-1,TRBJ1-2,-,-,CASTPQGRSNYGYTF,TGCGCCAGCACCCCTCAGGGTCGTTCGAACTATGGCTACACCTTC
TRBV11-2,TRBJ1-1,-,-,CASSLVGFQGTAFF,TGTGCCAGCAGCTTAGTGGGGTTCCAGGGAACGGCTTTCTTT
TRBV18,TRBJ2-7,few,-,CASSPGGSYEQYF,TGTGCCAGCTCACCAGGGGGGTCCTACGAGCAGTACTTC
TRBV6-1,TRBJ2-5,-,-,CASSPSGQWGETQYF,TGTGCCAGCAGCCCATCTGGACAGTGGGGAGAGACCCAGTACTTC
TRBV4-2,TRBJ2-1,-,TRBD2,CASSQVSGRRGEQFF,TGTGCCAGCAGCCAAGTAAGCGGGAGACGGGGTGAGCAGTTCTTC
TRBV5-4,TRBJ2-7,-,TRBD1,CASSLGTGYEQYF,TGTGCCAGCAGCTTGGGGACAGGCTACGAGCAGTACTTC
TRBV2,TRBJ2-5,-,TRBD2,CASSEGTSGKETQYF,TGTGCCAGCAGTGAAGGGACTAGCGGAAAAGAGACCCAGTACTTC
TRBV4-2,TRBJ2-7,few,-,CASSAAYEQYF,TGTGCCAGCAGCGCGGCCTACGAGCAGTACTTC
TRBV5-6,TRBJ1-2,-,-,CASSLGQHYGYTF,TGTGCCAGCAGCTTGGGACAGCACTATGGCTACACCTTC
TRBV7-2,TRBJ2-1,-,TRBD2,CASSLGSGSSYNEQFF,TGTGCCAGCAGCTTAGGGAGCGGGAGCTCCTACAATGAGCAGTTCTTC
TRBV2,TRBJ2-3,-,-,CASSANAGTAQYF,TGTGCCAGCAGCGCGAATGCCGGGACTGCGCAGTATTTT
TRBV15,TRBJ2-1,few,TRBD2,CATSGLAGGAYNEQFF,TGTGCCACCAGCGGTCTAGCGGGAGGGGCCTACAATGAGCAGTTCTTC
TRBV5-1,TRBJ2-3,-,TRBD1,CASSLDDRAGTDTQYF,TGCGCCAGCAGCTTGGACGACAGGGCGGGTACAGATACGCAGTATTTT
TRBV7-2,TRBJ2-1,few,-,CASSQGSGNEQFF,TGTGCCAGCAGCCAAGGGTCGGGGAATGAGCAGTTCTTC